This TCR beta chain was sequenced for a study of blood T cell repertoires in COVID-19. Looking at the study overall: The samples span acute and convalescent COVID-19 from the United States, Italy and Spain. T cells, B-cell-depleted T cells, or PBMCs provided the cDNA or gDNA that served as material.

In germline, CDR1 is LNHDA, CDR2 SQIVND (reference sequence). The CDR3 covers 15 residues. J gave up 7 bases and V 0 bases, and 6 bases lay outside the gene matches. Per the study methods: Nucleated cell number was recorded as an estimate derived from reference gene primer amplification. Assay used: immunoSEQ multiplex PCR; TCRdb lists only in-frame clones, some missing. Clone size and the V and J calls come from that table; the DNA yielded D and trimming. The sample lists roughly 140,000 clones, 65% to 80% occurring once. The chain carries TRBV19 and TRBJ2-5; 9 bases are shared with TRBD2. The sequence came from an older woman with acute or convalescent COVID-19. Material: peripheral blood. The CDR3 nucleotides are TGTGCCAGTAGTATAGATTCTAGCGGGGCAGGGACCCAGTACTTC. Translated, it gives CASSIDSSGAGTQYF.